In this sample, the clone carrying this TCR beta chain turned up a few times. Its antigen is still unknown. Time point of the sample: newly diagnosed, previously untreated cHL patient sample. From thawed PBMCs, CD4+ T cells were purified using magnetic negative selection. Comparator PBMCs were from newly diagnosed, untreated classical Hodgkin lymphoma. The data derive from a study of PD-1 blockade in classical Hodgkin lymphoma. The study's findings and limits: Although disease activity or prior therapy may be involved, causes of the repertoire differences remain undefined.

Only in-frame clones appear in the TCRdb table, and some are missing; sequencing was by immunoSEQ multiplex PCR. Of about 30,000 clones listed, around 89% are singletons. There are 13 residues in the CDR3. Germline loops: CDR1 ENHRY, CDR2 SYGVKD. V dropped 9 bases and J dropped 5 bases, with 17 bases sitting between them. The clonotype originates from a human donor with classical Hodgkin lymphoma. The sequenced sample was CD4+ T cells from blood. The chain joins TRBV10-3 to TRBJ2-7, with D possibly matching TRBD2 (6 bases). The CDR3 is CAISKGGVHEQYV. The CDR3 region has the DNA TGTGCCATTTCTAAAGGAGGGGTCCACGAGCAGTACGTC.